This T cell receptor beta chain comes out of a study of cytomegalovirus exposure and HLA in healthy donors. The PCR ran on 60 Vbeta and 13 Jbeta primers. Only in-frame clones appear in the TCRdb table, and some are missing; sequencing was by immunoSEQ multiplex PCR. The data contain 250,000 to 350,000 clones, roughly two thirds of them singletons. Per the germline V gene, CDR1 is SGHRS and CDR2 is YFSETQ. V was pared by 0 bases and J by 6 bases, with 8 bases of the junction left unmatched. CDR3 length: 16 residues. The specimen was PBMCs. V usage is TRBV5-1 and J usage is TRBJ2-5; TRBD2 agrees at 10 bases. The source is a female donor in good health and CMV-seronegative. The CDR3 DNA is TGCGCCAGCAGCTTGGGGCCTAGCGGGAGTGTAAAGACCCAGTACTTC. This codes for CASSLGPSGSVKTQYF.